The clone carrying this TCR beta chain came up a few times. Preparation of the TCRbeta library was carried out with unique molecular identifiers. TCRdb re-called the PCR reads through MiXCR, storing one row per CDR3 protein. The profile shows around 380,000 distinct CDR3 sequences, roughly 11% of them singletons. The data were obtained in a study of T-cell reconstitution after alpha-beta-depleted transplantation in children. The germline V gene encodes CDR1 SGHRS and CDR2 YFSETQ. V lost 4 bases and J 7 bases, leaving 18 bases between the germline ends. The CDR3 length is 15 residues. The V call is TRBV5-1, the J call TRBJ2-1; possibly TRBD1 or TRBD2 for D (5 bases each). Sequencing was performed on PBMCs from the stem cell graft donor, taken from the stem cell graft. The TCR sequence derives from a human donor who donated a stem cell graft to a child with acute myeloid leukemia. The chain's CDR3 is CASSPSGTSENEQFF. CDR3 bases: TGCGCCAGCAGCCCGTCCGGGACGAGCGAAAATGAGCAGTTCTTC.